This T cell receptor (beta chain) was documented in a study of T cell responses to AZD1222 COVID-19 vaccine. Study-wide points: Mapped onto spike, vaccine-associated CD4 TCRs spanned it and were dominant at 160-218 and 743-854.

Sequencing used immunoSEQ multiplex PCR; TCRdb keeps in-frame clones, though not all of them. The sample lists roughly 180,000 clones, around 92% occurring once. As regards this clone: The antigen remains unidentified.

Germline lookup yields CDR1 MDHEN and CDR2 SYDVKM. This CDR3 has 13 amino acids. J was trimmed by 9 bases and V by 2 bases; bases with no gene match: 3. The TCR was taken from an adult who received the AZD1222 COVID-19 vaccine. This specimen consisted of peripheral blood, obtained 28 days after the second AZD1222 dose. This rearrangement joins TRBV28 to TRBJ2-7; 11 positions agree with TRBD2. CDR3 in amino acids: CASSLGLAGMQYF. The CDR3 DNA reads TGTGCCAGCAGTTTAGGACTAGCGGGTATGCAGTACTTC. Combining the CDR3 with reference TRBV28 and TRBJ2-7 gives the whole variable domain DVKVTQSSRYLVKRTGEKVFLECVQDMDHENMFWYRQDPGLGLRLIYFSYDVKMKEKGDIPEGYSVSREKKERFSLILESASTNQTSMYLCASSLGLAGMQYFGPGTRLTVT.